This record looks at one T cell receptor beta chain sequence and its context. Its antigen remains unknown. Each single cDNA molecule received a unique molecular identifier. MiXCR was run by TCRdb on the 5' RACE reads, yielding one entry per CDR3 protein. The top ten hold roughly 35% of the sample, which has about 30,000 distinct CDR3 sequences, 6.6% seen once. These data come from a study of early T cells in non-severe SARS-CoV-2 infection. For the study at large: Bulk RNA isolated from unsorted whole blood underwent sequencing; chains were not paired. Broader study findings: Matching against VDJdb likely underestimated virus-specific expansions, favoring anti-spike CD8.

This CDR3 comprises 14 residues. V lost 3 bases to trimming and J lost 5 bases; unmatched junction nucleotides: 6. Looked up from germline, CDR1 is LGHDT and CDR2 is YNNKEL (reference sequence). The specimen sequenced was whole blood. The source of this sequence is an adult who was a healthcare worker with PCR-confirmed SARS-CoV-2 infection or an uninfected control (not recorded which). The rearrangement links TRBV3-1 to TRBJ2-7; 8 bases are a match to TRBD1. This chain's CDR3 is CASSHGTGPNEQYF. In nucleotides, the CDR3 is TGTGCCAGCAGCCATGGGACAGGTCCCAACGAGCAGTACTTC.